This TCR beta chain was found in a study of cytomegalovirus exposure and HLA in healthy donors. Looked up from germline, CDR1 is MNHEY and CDR2 is SVGAGI. The CDR3 spans 15 residues. Unmatched junction bases numbered 10, after V lost 5 bases and J lost 5 bases. PCR primers comprised 60 Vbeta and 13 Jbeta primers. Some clones are missing from TCRdb's copy, which holds only in-frame ones; the method was immunoSEQ multiplex PCR. In total, the table holds some 39,000 clones. The study's findings and limits: It was shown in a later analysis that HLA-associated TCR beta chains were more clonally expanded than other, equally common chains.

Comment on this clone: Its antigen is not identified.

This sequence was found in a woman aged 30 to 39 in good health and CMV-seropositive. Sequencing input: PBMCs. The V call is TRBV6-5, the J call TRBJ1-1; 8 bases map to TRBD1. CDR3: CASSTSRGQDTEAFF. The DNA for the CDR3 is TGTGCCAGCAGTACCTCCCGGGGACAGGATACTGAAGCTTTCTTT.